The present entry profiles one TCR beta chain with its context. Antigen unknown. A much larger clone lies one base from this, so it may be a read error. Alongside a J-beta primer mix, a sample-barcoded 5' primer served in a second PCR lasting roughly 7 to 11 cycles. TCRdb itself ran the 5' RACE reads through MiXCR, one entry per CDR3 protein. The sample holds over 500,000 distinct CDR3 sequences, over 40% seen once. There are 15 residues in the CDR3. Germline V lookup: CDR1 MNHEY, CDR2 SMNVEV (reference sequence). With V trimmed by 3 bases and J by 12 bases, 14 bases remained unmatched. This specimen comes from a study of blood T cells in healthy people across ages. General observations from the study: PBMCs were not sorted, which prevented a conclusive comparison of naive versus antigen-experienced cells.

Samples each yielded at least 5.5 micrograms of total RNA. The sample comprised blood. The sequence derives from a woman at least 80 years old in good health. This chain joins TRBV27 and TRBJ2-1; 7 nucleotides align to TRBD1. The CDR3 DNA reads TGTGCCAGCAGTTTTGGAGACAGGGCTATCGATGGGCAGTTCTTC. It codes for CASSFGDRAIDGQFF.